This T cell receptor beta chain emerged from a study of shared clonotypes between healthy human individuals. As for this clone: The antigen is undetermined.

The germline gives CDR1 MNHNS, CDR2 SASEGT. V was pared by 3 bases and J by 4 bases, with 9 bases between. The CDR3 spans 13 residues. The table came from immunoSEQ multiplex PCR; TCRdb's copy has only in-frame clones and leaves some out. Of fewer than 400,000 clones in the sample, over 65% were seen once. The study's findings and limits: Rarefaction indicated that sorted-subset sequencing remained incomplete although depth was large.

The sequenced sample was memory CD4+ T cells sorted from blood. Subset specified: CD45RA-negative fraction. The clonotype originates from a man aged 30-40 years in good health. The chain joins TRBV6-1 to TRBJ2-5, with D possibly TRBD1 on 5 matching bases. The CDR3 DNA reads as TGTGCCAGCAGTGACAGGGTTCGAGAGACCCAGTACTTC. The encoded protein is CASSDRVRETQYF.